What follows are 23 T cell receptor beta chains derived from one specimen sequenced in a study of blood T cell repertoires in COVID-19. Generated by immunoSEQ multiplex PCR, the TCRdb table keeps only in-frame clones and is missing some. The sample lists some 300,000 clones, approximately 91% occurring once. What was sequenced was PBMCs or T cells enriched from blood (not recorded which). The source of these receptors is a woman under 40 who had recovered from COVID-19.

This CDR3 reads CASRSIGGAEAFF. CDR3 nucleotide sequence: TGTGCCAGCAGATCTATAGGGGGGGCTGAAGCTTTCTTT. The chain couples TRBV6-5 to TRBJ1-1; D possibly corresponds to TRBD1 (6 bases). Germline V lookup: CDR1 MNHEY, CDR2 SVGAGI. V was trimmed by 6 bases and J by 6 bases, leaving 14 bases between them. CDR3 length: 13 amino acids.

The chain couples TRBV20-1 to TRBJ2-1, with D perhaps matching TRBD1 (6 bases). The CDR3 is 11 residues long. Trimming removed 7 bases from V and 5 bases from J, with 9 bases in between. Germline values: CDR1 DFQATT, CDR2 SNEGSKA (reference sequence). This chain's CDR3 is CSGQANNEQFF. CDR3 coding DNA: TGCAGTGGACAGGCAAACAATGAGCAGTTCTTC.

The V gene is TRBV7-8, the J gene TRBJ2-7; TRBD2 might be the D (6 bases). The CDR3 length is 15 residues. Germline values: CDR1 SGHVS, CDR2 FQNEAQ. Deletions cut 8 bases from V and 3 bases from J, with 20 bases between. CDR3 in amino acids: CASCLEVADFYEQYF. The CDR3 bases are TGTGCCAGCTGCCTTGAGGTAGCGGACTTCTACGAGCAGTACTTC.

The chain couples TRBV6-5 to TRBJ1-1; D remains unclear. CDR3 length: 12 residues. With 4 bases removed from V and 1 base from J, the gap between germline ends came to 4 bases. Germline-derived CDR1 and CDR2 are MNHEY and SVGAGI. In nucleotides, the CDR3 is TGTGCCAGCAGTTGGCCGAACACTGAAGCTTTCTTT. Translation: CASSWPNTEAFF.

The V gene is TRBV5-1, the J gene TRBJ2-2, with D possibly matching TRBD2 (6 bases). This CDR3 contains 17 residues. Germline V gives CDR1 SGHRS, CDR2 YFSETQ. V lost 2 bases, J lost 6 bases, and 20 bases lay in between. In nucleotides, the CDR3 is TGCGCCAGCAGCTTCTCGGCGGGGCCCCGGGCCTCCGGGGAGCTGTTTTTT. Translation gives CASSFSAGPRASGELFF. The full variable domain, in which reference TRBV5-1 and TRBJ2-2 provide the parts outside the CDR3, is KAGVTQTPRYLIKTRGQQVTLSCSPISGHRSVSWYQQTPGQGLQFLFEYFSETQRNKGNFPGRFSGRQFSNSRSEMNVSTLELGDSALYLCASSFSAGPRASGELFFGEGSRLTVL.

The chain is built from TRBV15 and TRBJ1-1; perhaps TRBD1 as D (6 bases). Trimming took off 1 base at V and 5 bases at J, with 11 bases between the two ends. The CDR3 totals 14 residues. Germline loops: CDR1 LNHNV, CDR2 YYDKDF (reference sequence). DNA of the CDR3: TGTGCCACCAGCAGAGTCAGGGGCTGGACTGAAGCTTTCTTT. Translating it yields CATSRVRGWTEAFF. The full variable domain, completed using reference TRBV15 and TRBJ1-1, is DAMVIQNPRYQVTQFGKPVTLSCSQTLNHNVMYWYQQKSSQAPKLLFHYYDKDFNNEADTPDNFQSRRPNTSFCFLDIRSPGLGDTAMYLCATSRVRGWTEAFFGQGTRLTVV.

This clone was seen a handful of times. V usage is TRBV2 and J usage is TRBJ1-2; perhaps TRBD1 as D (5 bases). The CDR3 runs 13 residues. Trimming cost V 7 bases and J 3 bases, with 12 bases left between them. In germline, CDR1 is SNHLY, CDR2 FYNNEI. The CDR3 sequence: CASTKDNDYGYTF. In nucleotides, the CDR3 is TGTGCCAGCACCAAGGACAACGACTATGGCTACACCTTC.

Only one count was recorded for this clone. This chain joins TRBV9 and TRBJ2-5; 9 bases line up with TRBD1. After removal of 0 bases from V and 5 bases from J, the junction contained 5 bases not matched to a gene. CDR1 is SGDLS, CDR2 YYNGEE, per germline. This CDR3 has 15 residues. The CDR3 loop is CASSVGDRVQETQYF. In DNA, the CDR3 is TGTGCCAGCAGCGTAGGGGACAGGGTTCAGGAGACCCAGTACTTC.

The chain combines TRBV6-1 with TRBJ2-5; 7 positions match TRBD1. Trimming removed 4 bases from V and 5 bases from J; junction bases left unmatched: 19. CDR1 is MNHNS and CDR2 is SASEGT in the germline V gene. The CDR3 loop spans 18 amino acids. Here the CDR3 DNA reads TGTGCCAGCAGTGTATCACCCGCGTCCGGGACAGTCATTGAGACCCAGTACTTC. It codes for CASSVSPASGTVIETQYF.

This clone has only a few counts. The chain is built from TRBV19 and TRBJ2-3; 9 bases are a match to TRBD2. This CDR3 is built from 16 residues. The junction had 9 bases not matched to a gene; V was cut back by 6 bases and J by 2 bases. Germline V gene data show CDR1 as LNHDA and CDR2 as SQIVND (reference sequence). DNA of the CDR3: TGTGCCAGTAGCCCAGGAGTAGCGGGAGCCACAGATACGCAGTATTTT. Translation: CASSPGVAGATDTQYF.

This chain connects TRBV5-1 to TRBJ2-7; 12 nucleotides match TRBD2. The CDR3 runs 16 residues. The junction had 9 bases not matched to a gene; V was cut back by 2 bases and J by 6 bases. From germline, CDR1 is SGHRS and CDR2 YFSETQ. CDR3 in DNA: TGCGCCAGCAGCTTACCTAGCGGGGGGGCGACCGGCGAGCAGTACTTC. Amino acids: CASSLPSGGATGEQYF. Based on the CDR3 plus reference TRBV5-1 and TRBJ2-7, the full variable domain is KAGVTQTPRYLIKTRGQQVTLSCSPISGHRSVSWYQQTPGQGLQFLFEYFSETQRNKGNFPGRFSGRQFSNSRSEMNVSTLELGDSALYLCASSLPSGGATGEQYFGPGTRLTVT.

The chain combines TRBV7-8 with TRBJ1-2; D is uncertain. Trimming removed 6 bases from V and 2 bases from J, with 13 bases in between. CDR1 SGHVS and CDR2 FQNEAQ come from the germline V gene. CDR3 size: 14 residues. CDR3 nucleotides: TGTGCCAGCAGGGGCGCTGACGGCAACTATGGCTACACCTTC. Protein: CASRGADGNYGYTF. The entire variable domain, with the rest obtained from reference TRBV7-8 and TRBJ1-2, is as follows: GAGVSQSPRYKVAKRGQDVALRCDPISGHVSLFWYQQALGQGPEFLTYFQNEAQLDKSGLPSDRFFAERPEGSVSTLKIQRTQQEDSAVYLCASRGADGNYGYTFGSGTRLTVV.

The CDR3 DNA reads as TGTGCCAGCAGTTCACAGGGGCTTCCGGGTCGGATAAACACTGAAGCTTTCTTT. It encodes CASSSQGLPGRINTEAFF. The V gene is TRBV27, the J gene TRBJ1-1; 7 bases align to TRBD1. The CDR3 spans 18 residues. Germline assignment: CDR1 MNHEY and CDR2 SMNVEV (reference sequence). Trimming at V came to 4 bases and at J to 2 bases, leaving 16 bases not matched to a gene.

The rearrangement links TRBV7-8 to TRBJ2-5, with 10 bases matching TRBD2. The CDR3 is 19 residues long. CDR1 SGHVS and CDR2 FQNEAQ come from the germline V gene. J was trimmed by 3 bases and V by 3 bases; bases with no gene match: 16. CDR3 loop: CASSFLAGVARNKEETQYF. The CDR3 region has the DNA TGTGCCAGCAGCTTCCTAGCGGGGGTAGCCAGGAATAAGGAAGAGACCCAGTACTTC.

V is TRBV11-2 and J is TRBJ1-1; D remains unclear. This CDR3 region has 15 residues. CDR1 and CDR2 (germline): SGHAT, FQNNGV. V was clipped by 8 bases and J by 0 bases, with 16 bases between them. CDR3 nucleotide sequence: TGTGCCAGCGTTCTTCGGGGAGGCATGAACACTGAAGCTTTCTTT. It is translated as CASVLRGGMNTEAFF.

V gene TRBV18 combines with J gene TRBJ2-4; 9 nucleotides match TRBD1. V dropped 2 bases and J dropped 3; count of bases not matched to a gene: 5. Germline-derived CDR1 and CDR2 are KGHSH and LQKENI. This CDR3 comprises 16 residues. The CDR3 is CASSPNRGLVKNIQYF. In DNA, the CDR3 is TGTGCCAGCTCACCAAACAGGGGGCTGGTCAAAAACATTCAGTACTTC.

The chain uses TRBV29-1 and TRBJ2-1; possibly TRBD2 for D (6 bases). The ends were cut back, 4 bases at V and 9 bases at J, with 10 bases in the middle. Germline CDR1 reads SQVTM; CDR2 reads ANQGSEA. The CDR3 extends over 11 amino acids. The CDR3 coding sequence is TGCAGCGTTGCAAGGGAGGCTGAGCAGTTCTTC. Amino acids: CSVAREAEQFF.

V gene TRBV5-1 combines with J gene TRBJ2-1; D possibly corresponds to TRBD2 (6 bases). CDR1 and CDR2 (germline): SGHRS, YFSETQ. V was shortened by 2 bases and J by 5 bases, with 23 bases between the two germline ends. This CDR3 contains 18 residues. The CDR3 spells CASSFFTQGLGLDNEQFF. CDR3 coding DNA: TGCGCCAGCAGCTTCTTCACGCAGGGACTGGGGTTGGACAATGAGCAGTTCTTC.

This rearrangement joins TRBV6-5 to TRBJ1-5, with a weak D call TRBD1 (5 bases). Germline V gene data show CDR1 as MNHEY and CDR2 as SVGAGI. This CDR3 is 15 amino acids long. Trimming took off 5 bases at V and 6 bases at J, with 17 bases between the two ends. The CDR3 bases are TGTGCCAGCAGTAAGGGACTTCCGCAGGGTCAGCCCCAGCATTTT. Translating it yields CASSKGLPQGQPQHF.

This clone was counted only a few times. This chain connects TRBV28 to TRBJ1-2, with a weak D call TRBD1 (6 bases). Trimming stripped 5 bases from V and 6 bases from J, with 13 bases between. The CDR3 is 13 residues long. Per the germline V gene, CDR1 is MDHEN and CDR2 is SYDVKM. The CDR3: CASSTTGIDGYTF. The CDR3 nucleotides are TGTGCCAGCAGTACGACAGGCATTGATGGCTACACCTTC.

This sequence joins TRBV28 and TRBJ1-5; D gene ambiguous. Germline loops: CDR1 MDHEN, CDR2 SYDVKM. The CDR3 spans 12 residues. Trimming shortened V by 6 bases and J by 7 bases, and 10 bases separated the two germline ends. The CDR3 DNA is TGTGCCAGCAGCGAGGGTTGGCAGCCCCAGCATTTT. Protein product: CASSEGWQPQHF.

The chain uses TRBV3-1 (or the pseudogene TRBV3-2) and TRBJ1-5; D gene uncertain. This CDR3 region has 16 residues. CDR1 and CDR2 (germline): LGHDT, YNNKEL (reference sequence). Trimming pared 0 bases from V and 4 bases from J, leaving 13 bases between. CDR3 residues: CASSQDFGSPNQPQHF. The DNA of the CDR3 is TGTGCCAGCAGCCAAGATTTCGGGTCCCCTAATCAGCCCCAGCATTTT.

This chain joins TRBV14 and TRBJ1-1; TRBD1 matches at 7 bases. Germline CDR1 SGHDN, CDR2 FVKESK. CDR3 length: 15 residues. V lost 5 bases, J lost 0 bases, and 6 bases stayed unmatched. The CDR3: CASSMRTGLNTEAFF. Here the CDR3 DNA reads TGTGCCAGCAGCATGAGGACAGGTCTGAACACTGAAGCTTTCTTT.